The 24 T cell receptor beta chains presented below share a single source sample, sequenced in a study of blood T cell repertoires in COVID-19 (dated by TCRdb to 2020 to 2022). The protocol used for the library was the immunoSEQ multiplex PCR assay. Sourced from immuneACCESS, this table was stored by TCRdb with only in-frame sequences that have V and J called. A share of the clones is absent; for the studies checked, an unresolved V gene accounts for under half, and the remainder has no known explanation. For this sample there are under 40,000 clones; about nine tenths appear just once. The biggest ten clones account for more than 12% of the sample. Sequenced: peripheral blood. All receptors derive from a man in his fifties or sixties with active COVID-19.

The genes are TRBV18 and TRBJ2-7; TRBD2 aligns across 9 bases. The length of the CDR3 is 16 residues. V dropped 1 base and J dropped 4; count of bases not matched to a gene: 8. CDR1 and CDR2 (germline): KGHSH, LQKENI. CDR3 coding DNA: TGTGCCAGCTCACCACGCGGCGGGGGGGCTGGTTACGAGCAGTACTTC. As protein: CASSPRGGGAGYEQYF.

This clone was detected once. The chain couples TRBV9 to TRBJ2-1; 9 bases align to TRBD2. In germline, CDR1 is SGDLS, CDR2 YYNGEE. The CDR3 extends over 18 amino acids. Trimming removed 0 bases from V and 8 bases from J; junction bases left unmatched: 15. In DNA, the CDR3 is TGTGCCAGCAGCGTAGCTGTTAGCGGGAGACCGCAGACCGATGAGCAGTTCTTC. Residues: CASSVAVSGRPQTDEQFF. The full variable domain, with the rest looked up from reference TRBV9 and TRBJ2-1, is DSGVTQTPKHLITATGQRVTLRCSPRSGDLSVYWYQQSLDQGLQFLIQYYNGEERAKGNILERFSAQQFPDLHSELNLSSLELGDSALYFCASSVAVSGRPQTDEQFFGPGTRLTVL.

The gene calls are TRBV30 and TRBJ1-1, with TRBD1 matching over 7 bases. This CDR3 is built from 12 residues. CDR1 GTSNPN and CDR2 SVGIG come from the germline V gene (reference sequence). The trim removed 5 bases at V and 8 bases at J, leaving 8 bases unmatched. The CDR3, as DNA: TGTGCCTGGGCACAGGGGACAGTGGAAGCTTTCTTT. It translates to CAWAQGTVEAFF.

A note on this clone: This same CDR3 is encoded by further DNA sequences in the sample. The rearrangement uses TRBV4-2 and TRBJ1-2; D is undetermined. CDR3 length: 16 amino acids. CDR1 and CDR2 (germline): LGHNA, YNFKEQ. V was trimmed by 1 base and J by 4 bases, leaving 16 bases between them. This chain's CDR3 is CASSQARQGSTYGYTF. The CDR3 coding sequence is TGTGCCAGCAGCCAAGCGAGACAAGGGAGTACCTATGGCTACACCTTC.

The chain combines TRBV13 with TRBJ1-2, with D possibly being TRBD1 (6 bases). CDR3 length: 14 amino acids. V was pared by 2 bases and J by 7 bases, with 14 bases between. Germline CDR1 and CDR2: PRHDT and FYEKMQ (reference sequence). The CDR3, as DNA: TGTGCCAGCAGCTTAACTGTAGGGGGTTTTGGCTACACCTTC. This translates into CASSLTVGGFGYTF.

V is TRBV27 and J is TRBJ2-7; no definite D call. Germline lookup yields CDR1 MNHEY and CDR2 SMNVEV (reference sequence). The ends were cut back, 6 bases at V and 3 bases at J, with 9 bases in the middle. The length of the CDR3 is 12 residues. The CDR3 nucleotides are TGTGCCAGCAGCCCCACGGTCTACGAGCAGTACTTC. Translated: CASSPTVYEQYF.

The chain combines TRBV27 with TRBJ2-7, with 7 nucleotides matching TRBD1. CDR1 and CDR2 from the germline V gene are MNHEY and SMNVEV (reference sequence). This CDR3 is 15 amino acids long. V was pared by 5 bases and J by 2 bases, with 9 bases of the junction left unmatched. The CDR3 DNA is TGTGCCAGCAGTGCCCAACAGGGGTTCACCTACGAGCAGTACTTC. Translating it yields CASSAQQGFTYEQYF.

This clone was picked up a small number of times. A read error may produce the germline difference seen at one junction end. The rearrangement links TRBV7-7 to TRBJ2-7; 7 nucleotides align to TRBD1. CDR1 is SSHAT, CDR2 FNYEAQ, per germline (reference sequence). The CDR3 covers 16 residues. CDR3 coding DNA: TGTGCTAGCAGCCCTAGCCCCGGGACAGTTACCTACGAGCAGTACTTC. Its protein product is CASSPSPGTVTYEQYF.

J is TRBJ2-1 and V is TRBV10-3, with 10 bases fitting TRBD2. Germline V gives CDR1 ENHRY, CDR2 SYGVKD. The CDR3 length is 16 residues. V was pared by 6 bases and J by 9 bases, with 14 bases of the junction left unmatched. CDR3 sequence (DNA): TGTGCCATCAGCGGGAGTTCTAGCGGGAGTGTAGGTGAGCAGTTCTTC. As protein: CAISGSSSGSVGEQFF.

This chain connects TRBV30 to TRBJ1-2; 9 positions match TRBD1. The V and J ends lost 6 bases and 5 bases, in that order; junction bases with no gene match: 4. Germline V gene sequence: CDR1 GTSNPN, CDR2 SVGIG (reference sequence). The CDR3 has 12 amino acids. The CDR3 bases are TGTGCCTGCCGGGGACAGGGATATGGCTACACCTTC. Translation gives CACRGQGYGYTF.

The V call is TRBV9, the J call TRBJ1-1; perhaps TRBD1 as D (5 bases). Germline CDR1 is SGDLS and CDR2 is YYNGEE. The length of the CDR3 is 14 residues. V was clipped by 2 bases and J by 0 bases, with 8 bases between them. In DNA, the CDR3 is TGTGCCAGCAGCGTCGGGGGAATGAACACTGAAGCTTTCTTT. This encodes CASSVGGMNTEAFF. Combining the CDR3 with reference TRBV9 and TRBJ1-1 gives the whole variable domain DSGVTQTPKHLITATGQRVTLRCSPRSGDLSVYWYQQSLDQGLQFLIQYYNGEERAKGNILERFSAQQFPDLHSELNLSSLELGDSALYFCASSVGGMNTEAFFGQGTRLTVV.

This chain uses TRBV7-2 with TRBJ2-1, with 7 bases identical to TRBD2. V was pared by 5 bases and J by 0 bases, with 13 bases of the junction left unmatched. This CDR3 is built from 18 residues. Germline CDR1 reads SGHTA; CDR2 reads FQGNSA. The CDR3 loop is CASSPFSGRGYSYNEQFF. In nucleotides, the CDR3 is TGTGCCAGCAGCCCCTTTTCCGGGCGGGGGTACTCCTACAATGAGCAGTTCTTC. The full variable domain, its missing parts supplied by reference TRBV7-2 and TRBJ2-1, is GAGVSQSPSNKVTEKGKDVELRCDPISGHTALYWYRQSLGQGLEFLIYFQGNSAPDKSGLPSDRFSAERTGGSVSTLTIQRTQQEDSAVYLCASSPFSGRGYSYNEQFFGPGTRLTVL.

J is TRBJ2-3 and V is TRBV5-5; D perhaps matches TRBD1 (6 bases). Germline V gene data show CDR1 as SGHKS and CDR2 as YYEKEE (reference sequence). Trimming pared 0 bases from V and 0 bases from J, leaving 8 bases between. The CDR3 is 15 residues long. In nucleotides, the CDR3 is TGTGCCAGCAGCTTGGTACAGGGCAGCACAGATACGCAGTATTTT. Amino acid sequence: CASSLVQGSTDTQYF.

The chain links TRBV6-5 to TRBJ1-2, with D possibly matching TRBD1 (6 bases). The V end was cut by 7 bases, the J end by 7 bases, with 19 bases between. Germline CDR1 reads MNHEY; CDR2 reads SVGAGI. This CDR3 has 14 amino acids. The CDR3 sequence is CASTNRGALGGYTF. CDR3 DNA sequence: TGTGCCAGCACGAACCGGGGGGCCCTAGGTGGCTACACCTTC.

Written as DNA, the CDR3 is TGTGCCAGTAGTACAGGGGGCTGGACTGAAGCTTTCTTT. Encoded protein: CASSTGGWTEAFF. This chain links TRBV19 with TRBJ1-1; 8 bases are shared with TRBD1. The germline gives CDR1 LNHDA, CDR2 SQIVND (reference sequence). The CDR3 runs to 13 residues. The J segment lost 5 bases and the V segment lost 4 bases, leaving 3 bases of the junction unmatched. Variable domain in full (rest from reference TRBV19 and TRBJ1-1): DGGITQSPKYLFRKEGQNVTLSCEQNLNHDAMYWYRQDPGQGLRLIYYSQIVNDFQKGDIAEGYSVSREKKESFPLTVTSAQKNPTAFYLCASSTGGWTEAFFGQGTRLTVV.

The chain couples TRBV2 to TRBJ1-1, with 7 bases lining up with TRBD1. Germline V gene lookup returns CDR1 SNHLY and CDR2 FYNNEI. This CDR3 comprises 12 residues. With 6 bases clipped from V and 7 bases from J, the junction kept 5 bases outside the gene matches. CDR3 sequence reads: CASSLQGFEAFF. The CDR3 nucleotides read TGTGCCAGCAGCCTACAGGGGTTTGAAGCTTTCTTT.

This clone occurred once. The chain has TRBV6-5 and TRBJ2-7; TRBD2 is a possible D gene (6 bases). V was cut by 8 bases and J by 7 bases, with 18 bases left in between. Germline V gene lookup returns CDR1 MNHEY and CDR2 SVGAGI. The CDR3 spans 13 residues. The CDR3 bases are TGTGCCAGCCCCGGGACTGGTGGTGTAGAGCAGTACTTC. Protein: CASPGTGGVEQYF.

The chain couples TRBV6-1 to TRBJ2-1; tentatively, D is TRBD2 (5 bases). Germline V gene data show CDR1 as MNHNS and CDR2 as SASEGT. The V end was cut by 3 bases, the J end by 10 bases, with 7 bases between. The CDR3 has 11 amino acids. The chain's CDR3 is CASSEGGEQFF. The CDR3 DNA reads TGTGCCAGCAGTGAGGGCGGGGAGCAGTTCTTC.

The chain links TRBV4-1 to TRBJ2-1; 11 bases are a match to TRBD2. Germline loops: CDR1 MGHRA, CDR2 YSYEKL. This CDR3 has 17 residues. V gave up 0 bases and J gave up 8 bases; unmatched junction bases: 9. The CDR3 loop is CASSQDLETSGKYEQFF. The CDR3 region has the DNA TGCGCCAGCAGCCAAGATCTCGAGACTAGCGGGAAGTATGAGCAGTTCTTC.

The J gene is TRBJ2-5, the V gene TRBV11-3; no definite D call. The germline gives CDR1 SGHNT, CDR2 YENEEA. V was pared by 3 bases and J by 1 base, with 6 bases between. There are 13 residues in the CDR3. This CDR3 is CASSFTAQETQYF. The CDR3 DNA sequence: TGTGCCAGCAGCTTCACAGCCCAAGAGACCCAGTACTTC.

V gene TRBV5-1 combines with J gene TRBJ2-6, with 7 bases aligning to TRBD1. The CDR3 runs to 18 residues. Trimming took 4 bases from V and 3 from J; bases not matched to a gene: 13. CDR1 is SGHRS and CDR2 is YFSETQ in the germline V gene. CDR3 loop: CASSPRTGRKDGANVLTF. CDR3 nucleotide sequence: TGCGCCAGCAGCCCACGGACAGGCCGGAAGGATGGGGCCAACGTCCTGACTTTC.

This chain connects TRBV6-5 to TRBJ1-5; no clear D gene. The CDR3 runs to 12 residues. Looked up from germline, CDR1 is MNHEY and CDR2 is SVGAGI. Between the trimmed V and J ends, which lost 8 bases and 4 bases, there was a span of 9 bases. CDR3 DNA: TGTGCCAGCCGAGGGTCAAATCAGCCCCAGCATTTT. Amino acids: CASRGSNQPQHF.

The rearrangement links TRBV6-5 to TRBJ1-2; no reliable D call. Trimming shortened V by 7 bases and J by 8 bases, and 14 bases separated the two germline ends. The CDR3 covers 12 residues. From germline, CDR1 is MNHEY and CDR2 SVGAGI. The CDR3 DNA reads TGTGCCAGCACCAATCCGGGAGGGGGCTACACCTTC. It specifies CASTNPGGGYTF.

The chain couples TRBV7-6 to TRBJ2-5, with 8 bases fitting TRBD2. The junction had 11 bases not matched to a gene; V was cut back by 6 bases and J by 5 bases. This CDR3 is built from 15 residues. From germline, CDR1 is SGHVS and CDR2 FNYEAQ. In nucleotides, the CDR3 is TGTGCCAGCAGAAGACTAGCGAGGGGGGTGGAGACCCAGTACTTC. Translating gives CASRRLARGVETQYF. Supplemented by reference TRBV7-6 and TRBJ2-5, the full variable domain reads GAGVSQSPRYKVTKRGQDVALRCDPISGHVSLYWYRQALGQGPEFLTYFNYEAQQDKSGLPNDRFSAERPEGSISTLTIQRTEQRDSAMYRCASRRLARGVETQYFGPGTRLLVL.